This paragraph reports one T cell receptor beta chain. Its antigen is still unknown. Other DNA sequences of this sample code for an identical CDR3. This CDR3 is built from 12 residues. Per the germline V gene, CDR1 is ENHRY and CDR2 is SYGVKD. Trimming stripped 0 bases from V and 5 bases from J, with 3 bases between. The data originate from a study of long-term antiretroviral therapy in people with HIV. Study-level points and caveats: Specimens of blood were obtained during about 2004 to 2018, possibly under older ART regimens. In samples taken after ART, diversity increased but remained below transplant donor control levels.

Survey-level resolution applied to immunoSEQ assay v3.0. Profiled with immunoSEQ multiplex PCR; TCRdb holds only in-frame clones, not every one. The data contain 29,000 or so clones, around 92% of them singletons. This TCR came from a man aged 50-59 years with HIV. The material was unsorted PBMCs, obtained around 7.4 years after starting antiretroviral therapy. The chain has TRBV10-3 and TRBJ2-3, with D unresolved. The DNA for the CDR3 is TGTGCCATCAGTGAGTCCGGAGATACGCAGTATTTT. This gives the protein CAISESGDTQYF.